The 23 T cell receptor beta chains reported below all come from one sample, sequenced in a study of radiotherapy plus CTLA-4 blockade in lung cancer. Generated by immunoSEQ multiplex PCR, the TCRdb table keeps only in-frame clones and is missing some. Of about 60,000 clones listed, around four fifths were seen once; the top ten hold almost 4%. The sequenced sample was peripheral blood, obtained from a patient treated with radiotherapy plus ipilimumab. These receptors all come from a human donor with non-small cell lung cancer who had a partial response to radiotherapy plus ipilimumab.

The chain couples TRBV5-4 to TRBJ1-1; possible D gene TRBD1, 6 bases. There are 16 residues in the CDR3. V was trimmed by 4 bases and J by 0 bases, leaving 16 bases between them. The germline CDR1 and CDR2 sequences are SGHNT and YYREEE (reference sequence). CDR3: CASSLDSFSMNTEAFF. DNA of the CDR3: TGTGCCAGCAGCCTGGACAGTTTCTCAATGAACACTGAAGCTTTCTTT.

In DNA form, the CDR3 reads TGTGCCACCCAGGGGCCTCAAGAGACCCAGTACTTC. It yields the protein CATQGPQETQYF. This chain connects TRBV6-1 to TRBJ2-5; tentatively, D is TRBD1 (6 bases). CDR1 is MNHNS and CDR2 is SASEGT in the germline V gene. There are 12 residues in the CDR3. V shed 10 bases and J shed 2 bases, with 11 bases lying between them.

The genes are TRBV5-1 and TRBJ2-5, with D perhaps matching TRBD2 (5 bases). The CDR3 extends over 13 amino acids. V gave up 2 bases and J gave up 5 bases, with 10 bases separating them. CDR1 and CDR2 (germline): SGHRS, YFSETQ. The CDR3: CASSFSTGETQYF. The CDR3 nucleotides read TGCGCCAGCAGCTTCTCTACGGGGGAGACCCAGTACTTC.

The chain has TRBV19 and TRBJ1-4; the D gene is possibly TRBD1 (6 bases). The CDR3 runs 14 residues. The germline CDR1 and CDR2 sequences are LNHDA and SQIVND (reference sequence). Trimming cost V 5 bases and J 6 bases, with 13 bases left between them. CDR3 in DNA: TGTGCCAGTAGTCCCTTGGACAGCTATGAAAAACTGTTTTTT. Translation gives CASSPLDSYEKLFF.

The chain recombines TRBV10-1 with TRBJ2-3; 7 nucleotides line up with TRBD2. This CDR3 has 16 amino acids. Per the germline V gene, CDR1 is WNHNN and CDR2 is SYGVQD (reference sequence). The V gene end was trimmed by 5 bases and the J gene end by 2 bases; junction bases not matched to a gene: 10. This CDR3 is CASSKGSSGYTDTQYF. CDR3 bases: TGCGCCAGCAGTAAGGGATCTAGCGGATACACAGATACGCAGTATTTT.

This chain joins TRBV5-1 and TRBJ1-2; perhaps TRBD1 as D (5 bases). V was trimmed by 0 bases and J by 3 bases, leaving 15 bases between them. Germline V CDR1 and CDR2: SGHRS, YFSETQ. This CDR3 has 16 residues. CDR3 sequence reads: CASSLVAGKGDYGYTF. Here the CDR3 DNA reads TGCGCCAGCAGCTTGGTGGCAGGGAAAGGGGACTATGGCTACACCTTC. Full variable domain (missing parts from reference TRBV5-1 and TRBJ1-2): KAGVTQTPRYLIKTRGQQVTLSCSPISGHRSVSWYQQTPGQGLQFLFEYFSETQRNKGNFPGRFSGRQFSNSRSEMNVSTLELGDSALYLCASSLVAGKGDYGYTFGSGTRLTVV.

The CDR3 protein is CASKGQGSYTQYF. The CDR3 DNA is TGTGCCAGCAAAGGACAGGGATCTTATACGCAGTATTTT. This sequence joins TRBV7-2 and TRBJ2-3, with 8 positions matching TRBD1. The CDR3 length is 13 residues. V gave up 7 bases and J gave up 7 bases; unmatched junction bases: 7. Per germline, CDR1 SGHTA and CDR2 FQGNSA. Variable domain in full (rest from reference TRBV7-2 and TRBJ2-3): GAGVSQSPSNKVTEKGKDVELRCDPISGHTALYWYRQSLGQGLEFLIYFQGNSAPDKSGLPSDRFSAERTGGSVSTLTIQRTQQEDSAVYLCASKGQGSYTQYFGPGTRLTVL.

The chain is built from TRBV19 and TRBJ2-1; D perhaps matches TRBD2 (7 bases). Deletions cut 7 bases from V and 1 base from J, with 17 bases between. CDR3 length equals 16 residues. Germline V gene sequence: CDR1 LNHDA, CDR2 SQIVND (reference sequence). The CDR3: CASKRDRGASYNEQFF. In DNA form, the CDR3 reads TGTGCCAGTAAGCGGGACCGGGGGGCATCCTACAATGAGCAGTTCTTC.

The V and J genes are TRBV28 and TRBJ1-5; D perhaps matches TRBD1 (5 bases). The CDR3 sequence is 15 residues long. Per germline, CDR1 MDHEN and CDR2 SYDVKM. Trimming removed 7 bases from V and 7 bases from J, with 20 bases in between. The CDR3 DNA sequence: TGTGCCAGCACTCCAAGGGGAGGGGAAGGACAGCCCCAGCATTTT. Amino acid sequence: CASTPRGGEGQPQHF.

This chain connects TRBV5-1 to TRBJ2-7; 7 bases match TRBD1. V dropped 2 bases and J dropped 2; count of bases not matched to a gene: 4. Germline lookup yields CDR1 SGHRS and CDR2 YFSETQ. CDR3 size: 14 residues. This CDR3 reads CASSFAGTAYEQYF. The DNA for the CDR3 is TGCGCCAGCAGCTTTGCCGGGACAGCCTACGAGCAGTACTTC.

The CDR3: CASSLDSADTYEQYF. As DNA, the CDR3 is TGTGCCAGCAGCTTAGATTCAGCGGATACCTACGAGCAGTACTTC. The chain couples TRBV7-2 to TRBJ2-7; possibly TRBD2 for D (5 bases). Germline V CDR1 and CDR2: SGHTA, FQGNSA. The CDR3 consists of 15 residues. With 1 base removed from V and 2 bases from J, the gap between germline ends came to 12 bases.

The chain uses TRBV6-1 and TRBJ1-5, with unresolved D. This CDR3 has 14 amino acids. Looked up from germline, CDR1 is MNHNS and CDR2 is SASEGT. Trimming left V 5 bases short and J 5 bases short, with 13 bases between. The CDR3 coding sequence is TGTGCCAGCAGTAAAACATACAGAGATCAGCCCCAGCATTTT. Translating it yields CASSKTYRDQPQHF.

This rearrangement joins TRBV30 to TRBJ2-3; tentative D call: TRBD1 (6 bases). Trimming pared 2 bases from V and 0 bases from J, leaving 12 bases between. The CDR3 totals 15 residues. The germline CDR1 and CDR2 sequences are GTSNPN and SVGIG (reference sequence). CDR3 region: CAWSPGHPSTDTQYF. The CDR3, as DNA: TGTGCCTGGAGTCCGGGACACCCTAGCACAGATACGCAGTATTTT.

The J gene is TRBJ1-2, the V gene TRBV29-1; 7 bases map to TRBD1. The CDR3 covers 13 residues. The junction had 4 bases not matched to a gene; V was cut back by 6 bases and J by 0 bases. CDR1 and CDR2 from the germline V gene are SQVTM and ANQGSEA. The CDR3 coding sequence is TGCAGCGTACTACAGGGGTCTAACTATGGCTACACCTTC. This gives the protein CSVLQGSNYGYTF.

The chain couples TRBV4-2 to TRBJ1-1; 7 bases align to TRBD1. The trim removed 0 bases at V and 3 bases at J, leaving 1 base unmatched. Germline CDR1 and CDR2: LGHNA and YNFKEQ. The CDR3 has 14 residues. The CDR3 here is CASSQDRGDTEAFF. CDR3 in DNA: TGTGCCAGCAGCCAAGACAGGGGGGACACTGAAGCTTTCTTT.

The rearrangement links TRBV29-1 to TRBJ2-1, with 8 bases identical to TRBD2. Per the germline V gene, CDR1 is SQVTM and CDR2 is ANQGSEA. CDR3 length: 14 residues. Unmatched junction bases numbered 9, after V lost 7 bases and J lost 4 bases. CDR3 amino acids: CSGTGTRSYNEQFF. The CDR3 bases are TGCAGCGGTACCGGGACTAGGTCTTACAATGAGCAGTTCTTC.

The chain has TRBV19 and TRBJ2-5; the D gene is possibly TRBD2 (5 bases). The CDR3 sequence is 14 residues long. Germline loops: CDR1 LNHDA, CDR2 SQIVND (reference sequence). With 5 bases removed from V and 3 bases from J, the gap between germline ends came to 13 bases. The CDR3 region is CASSPGLLKETQYF. Written as DNA, the CDR3 is TGTGCCAGTAGTCCCGGACTGCTTAAAGAGACCCAGTACTTC.

This clone was seen just once. The genes are TRBV6-1 and TRBJ1-5; D uncertain. CDR1 and CDR2 from the germline V gene are MNHNS and SASEGT. V lost 9 bases and J lost 0, with 9 bases in between. This CDR3 contains 13 residues. CDR3 residues: CASQQDSNQPQHF. For the CDR3, the DNA is TGTGCCAGTCAGCAGGATAGCAATCAGCCCCAGCATTTT.

The chain carries TRBV9 and TRBJ2-5; D uncertain. The J call could be wrong; TRBJ2-7 is a better fit for the DNA end. The CDR3 loop spans 13 amino acids. Germline loops: CDR1 SGDLS, CDR2 YYNGEE. For the CDR3, the DNA is TGTGCCAGCAGTGGTTCGGTAAGCAACGAGCAGTACTTC. It codes for CASSGSVSNEQYF.

The chain joins TRBV7-7 to TRBJ1-1; D remains unclear. V was clipped by 1 base and J by 7 bases, with 10 bases between them. Germline-derived CDR1 and CDR2 are SSHAT and FNYEAQ (reference sequence). This CDR3 is built from 13 residues. The CDR3 region is CASSLGPGGEAFF. The CDR3 nucleotides read TGTGCCAGCAGCTTAGGGCCAGGTGGTGAAGCTTTCTTT.

The chain couples TRBV27 to TRBJ2-7; a weak D match, TRBD2 (6 bases). CDR3 length: 16 residues. Per germline, CDR1 MNHEY and CDR2 SMNVEV (reference sequence). The V end was cut by 7 bases, the J end by 0 bases, with 19 bases between. CDR3 bases: TGTGCCAGCAAACTCTCCGGGGACTGGAGCTCCTACGAGCAGTACTTC. Translating it yields CASKLSGDWSSYEQYF.

The rearrangement links TRBV7-3 to TRBJ2-6; the D is unclear. V was trimmed by 3 bases and J by 0 bases, leaving 6 bases between them. The CDR3 is 15 amino acids. Germline loops: CDR1 SGHTA, CDR2 FQGTGA. In DNA, the CDR3 is TGTGCCAGCAGCTTGTCCAGCTCTGGGGCCAACGTCCTGACTTTC. As protein: CASSLSSSGANVLTF.

The chain is built from TRBV15 and TRBJ2-7; TRBD1 might be the D (5 bases). V was shortened by 1 base and J by 6 bases, with 16 bases between the two germline ends. Germline-derived CDR1 and CDR2 are LNHNV and YYDKDF (reference sequence). This CDR3 has 15 amino acids. CDR3 region: CATSRGSGLPVEQYF. The CDR3 DNA sequence: TGTGCCACCAGCAGAGGGTCAGGGCTCCCAGTCGAGCAGTACTTC.